What follows are 5 T cell receptor beta chains derived from one specimen sequenced in a study of cytomegalovirus exposure and HLA in healthy donors. Using immunoSEQ multiplex PCR, the repertoire was profiled, and TCRdb retains in-frame clones only, with some absent. The sample contains about 120,000 clones, roughly 90% of which appear only once. Sequencing input: PBMCs. Every receptor here comes from a woman under 30 in good health and CMV-seropositive.

The V gene is TRBV18, the J gene TRBJ2-1; D might be TRBD2 (6 bases). Trimming stripped 2 bases from V and 5 bases from J, with 13 bases between. The germline V gene has CDR1 KGHSH and CDR2 LQKENI. The CDR3 has 15 residues. In nucleotides, the CDR3 is TGTGCCAGCTCACCAACCGGGACTGATAACAATGAGCAGTTCTTC. As protein: CASSPTGTDNNEQFF.

The genes are TRBV18 and TRBJ2-1; a weak D match, TRBD2 (5 bases). Germline V gene data show CDR1 as KGHSH and CDR2 as LQKENI. This CDR3 contains 16 residues. Trimming left V 1 base short and J 5 bases short, with 15 bases between. The CDR3 sequence is CASSPQEASWDNEQFF. Written as DNA, the CDR3 is TGTGCCAGCTCACCACAGGAGGCCTCATGGGACAATGAGCAGTTCTTC.

The chain combines TRBV18 with TRBJ1-2; no clear D gene. The germline V gene has CDR1 KGHSH and CDR2 LQKENI. The length of the CDR3 is 14 residues. The V gene lost 0 bases and the J gene lost 5 bases, with 10 bases spanning the gap. The CDR3 loop reads CASSPPAEKYGYTF. The CDR3, as DNA: TGTGCCAGCTCACCACCGGCGGAAAAGTATGGCTACACCTTC.

The chain employs TRBV2 and TRBJ2-2, with D maybe TRBD1 (6 bases). The CDR3 runs 15 residues. V was trimmed by 7 bases and J by 0 bases, leaving 12 bases between them. From germline, CDR1 is SNHLY and CDR2 FYNNEI. CDR3 residues: CASTKDSANTGELFF. The CDR3 DNA follows: TGTGCCAGCACGAAGGACAGCGCGAACACCGGGGAGCTGTTTTTT.

V and J are TRBV27 and TRBJ1-6; TRBD1 agrees at 7 bases. CDR3 length: 14 amino acids. CDR1 is MNHEY, CDR2 SMNVEV, per germline (reference sequence). V lost 2 bases to trimming and J lost 9 bases; unmatched junction nucleotides: 4. In DNA, the CDR3 is TGTGCCAGCAGTTTACGACAGGGTGGTTCACCCCTCCACTTT. The encoded protein is CASSLRQGGSPLHF.